These 30 T cell receptor beta chains originate from one sample sequenced in a study of T cell responses to AZD1222 COVID-19 vaccine. Profiled with immunoSEQ multiplex PCR; TCRdb holds only in-frame clones, not every one. The table lists about 150,000 clones, more than 75% of them singletons. The sequenced sample was peripheral blood, obtained 28 days after the second AZD1222 dose. These receptors were taken from an adult who received the AZD1222 COVID-19 vaccine.

This chain joins TRBV5-4 and TRBJ1-2; 9 bases map to TRBD1. The V gene's germline CDR1 is SGHNT and CDR2 YYREEE (reference sequence). The CDR3 covers 12 residues. The V segment lost 4 bases and the J segment 7 bases; nucleotides outside the gene matches: 2. For the CDR3, the DNA is TGTGCCAGCAGCCTGGGACAGGGTGGCTACACCTTC. Translation gives CASSLGQGGYTF.

This clone was seen only once. The J gene is TRBJ2-1, the V gene TRBV29-1; 9 bases line up with TRBD2. The CDR3 runs to 14 residues. J lost 3 bases, V lost 4 bases, and 4 bases had no gene match. Per germline, CDR1 SQVTM and CDR2 ANQGSEA. The CDR3 protein is CSVGAGGGYNEQFF. In DNA, the CDR3 is TGCAGCGTTGGAGCGGGAGGAGGCTACAATGAGCAGTTCTTC.

The chain uses TRBV7-9 and TRBJ1-4; D is possibly TRBD1 (6 bases). CDR3 length equals 16 residues. CDR1 SEHNR and CDR2 FQNEAQ come from the germline V gene (reference sequence). Trimming pared 4 bases from V and 6 bases from J, leaving 18 bases between. CDR3 in amino acids: CASSSRDTRRDEKLFF. In DNA, the CDR3 is TGTGCCAGCAGCTCCCGGGACACACGGAGGGATGAAAAACTGTTTTTT.

With regard to this clone: The junction departs from germline at one end; a sequencing error may be responsible. The chain employs TRBV6-2 or TRBV6-3 and TRBJ1-2, with TRBD1 identical over 7 bases. This CDR3 contains 12 residues. Looked up from germline, CDR1 is MNHEY and CDR2 is SVGEGT. In nucleotides, the CDR3 is TGTGCCAGCAGTTACAGGGCCGGGACAGACGTCTTC. As protein: CASSYRAGTDVF.

The genes are TRBV6-2 or TRBV6-3 and TRBJ2-7; D unclear. Between the trimmed V and J ends, which lost 5 bases and 2 bases, there was a span of 13 bases. The CDR3 contains 14 residues. Germline V gene sequence: CDR1 MNHEY, CDR2 SVGEGT. The CDR3 protein is CASSRQPGAYEQYF. The CDR3 DNA is TGTGCCAGCAGTCGGCAGCCCGGCGCCTACGAGCAGTACTTC.

The J gene is TRBJ2-3, the V gene TRBV27; either TRBD1 or TRBD2 may supply D (5 bases each). V lost 5 bases and J lost 5, with 14 bases in between. This CDR3 region has 14 residues. In germline, CDR1 is MNHEY, CDR2 SMNVEV (reference sequence). Here the CDR3 reads CASSIPGPGDTQYF. CDR3 in DNA: TGTGCCAGCAGTATTCCGGGACCGGGAGATACGCAGTATTTT.

The chain combines TRBV7-3 with TRBJ2-3, with D possibly matching TRBD2 (5 bases). V was clipped by 4 bases and J by 2 bases, with 25 bases between them. Germline CDR1 and CDR2: SGHTA and FQGTGA. This CDR3 contains 19 residues. The CDR3 is CASSSTPNRGIGLTDTQYF. The CDR3 coding sequence is TGTGCCAGCAGCTCAACTCCCAATCGAGGGATAGGGCTCACAGATACGCAGTATTTT.

V gene TRBV7-2 combines with J gene TRBJ2-5, with 7 bases identical to TRBD1. The length of the CDR3 is 13 residues. CDR1 and CDR2 (germline): SGHTA, FQGNSA. V shed 5 bases and J 5 bases; nucleotides not matched to a gene: 5. The CDR3 reads CASSSGQAETQYF. The CDR3 region has the DNA TGTGCCAGCAGCAGTGGACAGGCGGAGACCCAGTACTTC.

The chain links TRBV7-9 to TRBJ2-7; D uncertain. The germline V and J ends were trimmed by 5 bases and 2 bases, with 16 bases remaining between them. The CDR3 extends over 15 amino acids. Germline-derived CDR1 and CDR2 are SEHNR and FQNEAQ (reference sequence). CDR3 coding DNA: TGTGCCAGCAGCAAAGAAGGCCTTCTGGCCTACGAGCAGTACTTC. Translating it yields CASSKEGLLAYEQYF.

This CDR3 is CASSLFGYGYTF. DNA for the CDR3: TGTGCCAGCAGCTTATTCGGGTATGGCTACACCTTC. The chain joins TRBV7-2 to TRBJ1-2; D is uncertain. Trimming removed 2 bases from V and 5 bases from J, with 6 bases in between. The germline CDR1 and CDR2 sequences are SGHTA and FQGNSA. The length of the CDR3 is 12 residues.

This chain joins TRBV24-1 and TRBJ2-1; 12 bases agree with TRBD2. The CDR3 extends over 17 amino acids. Germline CDR1 reads KGHDR; CDR2 reads SFDVKD. The V and J ends lost 2 bases and 5 bases, in that order; junction bases with no gene match: 6. The CDR3 loop is CATSDSRLAGANNEQFF. The CDR3 coding sequence is TGTGCCACCAGTGATTCCCGACTAGCGGGAGCCAACAATGAGCAGTTCTTC.

The V gene is TRBV5-4, the J gene TRBJ2-2, with TRBD2 identical over 7 bases. V shed 4 bases, J shed 4 bases, and the junction held 10 bases outside the gene matches. The CDR3 sequence is 16 residues long. Germline CDR1 SGHNT, CDR2 YYREEE (reference sequence). The CDR3 loop is CASSPETSRSTGELFF. The CDR3 nucleotides are TGTGCCAGCAGCCCGGAGACTAGCAGGAGCACCGGGGAGCTGTTTTTT.

This chain connects TRBV5-4 to TRBJ2-5; 9 nucleotides match TRBD2. CDR3 size: 15 residues. The germline V gene has CDR1 SGHNT and CDR2 YYREEE (reference sequence). V gave up 3 bases and J gave up 5 bases; unmatched junction bases: 8. The CDR3 sequence is CASSSVAGVVETQYF. As DNA, the CDR3 is TGTGCCAGCAGCTCTGTAGCGGGAGTTGTTGAGACCCAGTACTTC.

This chain uses TRBV19 with TRBJ2-1; D gene uncertain. The CDR3 loop spans 13 amino acids. V was cut by 6 bases and J by 7 bases, with 13 bases left in between. Germline loops: CDR1 LNHDA, CDR2 SQIVND (reference sequence). CDR3 in amino acids: CASSGPLDNEQFF. CDR3 bases: TGTGCCAGTAGCGGCCCTCTAGATAATGAGCAGTTCTTC.

The rearrangement links TRBV24-1 to TRBJ1-2; 10 bases align to TRBD1. The trim removed 3 bases at V and 6 bases at J, leaving 12 bases unmatched. CDR1 and CDR2 from the germline V gene are KGHDR and SFDVKD. The CDR3 totals 17 residues. For the CDR3, the DNA is TGTGCCACCAGTGATGGCGGGACAGGGGCTCAAACGCATGGCTACACCTTC. As protein: CATSDGGTGAQTHGYTF.

This clone was seen only once. The chain carries TRBV15 and TRBJ1-4; D uncertain. Germline CDR1 is LNHNV and CDR2 is YYDKDF (reference sequence). The CDR3 is 14 residues long. V dropped 0 bases and J dropped 5 bases, with 7 bases sitting between them. The CDR3 DNA is TGTGCCACCAGCAGAGATCTAACGAATGAAAAACTGTTTTTT. Protein sequence: CATSRDLTNEKLFF.

V is TRBV28 and J is TRBJ2-1; 15 bases align to TRBD2. The germline gives CDR1 MDHEN, CDR2 SYDVKM. CDR3 length: 18 residues. After removal of 1 base from V and 2 bases from J, the junction contained 3 bases not matched to a gene. The DNA of the CDR3 is TGTGCCAGCAGTTTATTAGGACTAGCGGGGGGGGCCTACAATGAGCAGTTCTTC. Translation gives CASSLLGLAGGAYNEQFF.

The chain links TRBV4-3 to TRBJ1-1; D gene uncertain. Germline values: CDR1 LGHNA, CDR2 YSLEER. This CDR3 has 14 amino acids. Trimming removed 4 bases from V and 11 bases from J, with 20 bases in between. The CDR3 reads CASSPGSRSLGAFF. DNA of the CDR3: TGCGCCAGCAGCCCCGGTTCGAGGAGTCTCGGGGCTTTCTTT.

The V and J genes are TRBV10-2 and TRBJ1-3; TRBD1 might be the D (6 bases). This CDR3 is 14 amino acids long. V dropped 7 bases and J dropped 4 bases, with 14 bases sitting between them. Germline values: CDR1 WSHSY, CDR2 SAAADI. This chain's CDR3 is CASTDGGGGNTIYF. The CDR3 DNA follows: TGCGCCAGCACCGACGGGGGGGGCGGAAACACCATATATTTT.

The chain couples TRBV7-9 to TRBJ1-1; D call uncertain. V was shortened by 2 bases and J by 0 bases, with 7 bases between the two germline ends. Per the germline V gene, CDR1 is SEHNR and CDR2 is FQNEAQ (reference sequence). The CDR3 consists of 14 residues. Here the CDR3 reads CASSLSILNTEAFF. Here the CDR3 DNA reads TGTGCCAGCAGCTTAAGTATTTTGAACACTGAAGCTTTCTTT.

The gene calls are TRBV6-1 and TRBJ1-2; possible D gene TRBD1, 6 bases. The CDR3 length is 15 residues. Germline CDR1 and CDR2: MNHNS and SASEGT. The V gene lost 3 bases and the J gene lost 2 bases, with 13 bases spanning the gap. The CDR3 here is CASSDQAGANYGYTF. The CDR3 nucleotides are TGTGCCAGCAGTGACCAGGCAGGGGCCAACTATGGCTACACCTTC.

This chain uses TRBV7-8 with TRBJ1-5; D unclear. CDR3 length equals 12 residues. V was clipped by 1 base and J by 3 bases, with 1 base between them. The V gene's germline CDR1 is SGHVS and CDR2 FQNEAQ. The DNA for the CDR3 is TGTGCCAGCAGCTTAGACAATCAGCCCCAGCATTTT. This codes for CASSLDNQPQHF.

This rearrangement joins TRBV18 to TRBJ2-1, with TRBD2 matching 14 bases. This CDR3 is 16 amino acids long. V lost 3 bases and J lost 7; bases outside the gene matches: 5. Germline CDR1 and CDR2: KGHSH and LQKENI. This CDR3 reads CASSPGTSGSLNEQFF. CDR3 in DNA: TGTGCCAGCTCACCCGGGACTAGCGGGAGTTTGAATGAGCAGTTCTTC.

In this sample, this clone turned up once. The chain employs TRBV4-1 and TRBJ2-1; D uncertain. Germline assignment: CDR1 MGHRA and CDR2 YSYEKL. This CDR3 has 15 residues. Trimming cost V 0 bases and J 3 bases, with 9 bases left between them. As DNA, the CDR3 is TGCGCCAGCAGCCAAGATAACAGAGACTACAATGAGCAGTTCTTC. Translation: CASSQDNRDYNEQFF.

A single count supports this clone. The chain joins TRBV4-3 to TRBJ2-7; D remains ambiguous. The V and J ends lost 0 bases and 0 bases respectively, with 12 bases between them. The CDR3 consists of 16 residues. Per germline, CDR1 LGHNA and CDR2 YSLEER. Here the CDR3 reads CASSQDWPGSSYEQYF. Written as DNA, the CDR3 is TGCGCCAGCAGCCAAGACTGGCCAGGTAGCTCCTACGAGCAGTACTTC.

The gene calls are TRBV15 and TRBJ2-7; no definite D call. The V and J ends lost 0 bases and 5 bases respectively, with 11 bases between them. This CDR3 contains 14 residues. Germline CDR1 and CDR2: LNHNV and YYDKDF (reference sequence). CDR3 loop: CATSRDLNADEQYF. CDR3 bases: TGTGCCACCAGCAGAGACCTTAACGCAGACGAGCAGTACTTC.

This clone has a single count. This chain connects TRBV7-9 to TRBJ2-2, with 8 bases lining up with TRBD2. This CDR3 spans 16 amino acids. The V gene's germline CDR1 is SEHNR and CDR2 FQNEAQ (reference sequence). V lost 3 bases and J lost 1; bases outside the gene matches: 4. The CDR3 coding sequence is TGTGCCAGCAGCTTCCCGGGACTAGAGAACACCGGGGAGCTGTTTTTT. Residues: CASSFPGLENTGELFF.

V usage is TRBV27 and J usage is TRBJ2-7; D unclear. The CDR3 extends over 15 amino acids. Germline CDR1 is MNHEY and CDR2 is SMNVEV (reference sequence). Trimming removed 3 bases at V and 2 bases at J, with 14 bases between. In DNA, the CDR3 is TGTGCCAGCAGTTTGAAGGGCGAATTAACCTACGAGCAGTACTTC. Translation gives CASSLKGELTYEQYF.

The chain joins TRBV3-1 (or the pseudogene TRBV3-2) to TRBJ2-7; D ambiguous. The V gene's germline CDR1 is LGHDT and CDR2 YNNKEL (reference sequence). There are 12 residues in the CDR3. V gave up 4 bases and J gave up 4 bases, with 8 bases separating them. The CDR3 is CASSLSEYEQYF. In DNA form, the CDR3 reads TGTGCCAGCAGCCTTTCCGAATACGAGCAGTACTTC.

This sequence joins TRBV3-1 (or the pseudogene TRBV3-2) and TRBJ2-3; 14 positions match TRBD2. Losses at the gene ends were 5 bases for V and 5 bases for J; bases not matched to a gene: 12. This CDR3 comprises 18 residues. Germline V lookup: CDR1 LGHDT, CDR2 YNNKEL (reference sequence). CDR3 nucleotide sequence: TGTGCCAGCAGCTACCGCGGTGTCGGACTAGCGGGAGGAGATACGCAGTATTTT. Translating gives CASSYRGVGLAGGDTQYF.